The T cell receptor (beta chain) under discussion was sequenced for a study of blood T cell repertoires in COVID-19. Study information: The study drew acute and convalescent COVID-19 samples from the United States, Italy and Spain. Sources were T cells, B-cell-depleted T cells, or PBMCs; the material itself was cDNA or gDNA.

In the original analysis: How many nucleated cells were present was estimated from reference gene primer amplification. The protocol was immunoSEQ multiplex PCR, while the TCRdb copy is restricted to in-frame clones and leaves out a portion. The V and J calls and clone size come from that table; D and trimming were worked out from the DNA. The sample contains a few hundred thousand clones, approximately 80% of which appear only once. Sequenced input: peripheral blood. The TCR originated in a woman aged 60-70 years who had recovered from COVID-19.

DNA for the CDR3: TGCGCCAGCAGCTTAACAGTATCCAATGAGCAGTTCTTC. It translates to CASSLTVSNEQFF. The chain has TRBV5-1 and TRBJ2-1; no clear D gene. CDR1 is SGHRS and CDR2 is YFSETQ in the germline V gene. Between the trimmed V and J ends, which lost 2 bases and 6 bases, there was a span of 9 bases. The CDR3 length is 13 residues.